This TCR beta chain came from a study of T-cell memory formation after mild COVID-19. The CDR3 runs to 19 residues. Trimming at V came to 4 bases and at J to 3 bases, leaving 17 bases not matched to a gene. TCRdb itself ran the 5' RACE reads through MiXCR, one entry per CDR3 protein. Of approximately 150,000 distinct CDR3 sequences in the sample, roughly 21% were seen once. The sequence derives from an adult woman who had mild COVID-19 (a few samples of this study predate the infection). Cell type and time point are not known. Material: PBMCs or a T cell subset sorted from them (not recorded which). The genes are TRBV23-1 and TRBJ1-1; 10 bases line up with TRBD1. TRBV23-1 counts as an open reading frame of uncertain function. The CDR3 coding sequence is TGCGCCAGCAGTCGCGCCGAAGGGACAGGGGACGTCCTGGACACTGAAGCTTTCTTT. Translation gives CASSRAEGTGDVLDTEAFF.